This entry is about one T cell receptor beta chain. Time point here: blood at routine non-recurrence follow-up after resection. No cell sorting; template was whole RNA from tumor, lung tissue or PBMC. The data belong to a study of spatial heterogeneity in lung cancer. Study as a whole: After resection, follow-up PBMC samples were sequenced when available, at a median of roughly 26 months later.

V gave up 5 bases and J gave up 2 bases, with 10 bases separating them. This CDR3 is built from 13 residues. Germline V gene sequence: CDR1 MDHEN, CDR2 SYDVKM. TCR cDNA molecules each carried a unique molecular identifier. One entry per CDR3 protein results from TCRdb running MiXCR on the 5' RACE reads. The table lists 95,000 to 120,000 distinct CDR3 sequences, about a tenth of them singletons. The V and J genes are TRBV28 and TRBJ2-7; maybe TRBD1 (6 bases). This material consisted of PBMCs, taken at follow-up. The sequence was obtained from a female donor with early-stage non-small cell lung cancer. The CDR3 here is CASSGGQPYEQYV. CDR3 DNA sequence: TGTGCCAGCAGTGGTGGACAGCCCTACGAGCAGTACGTC.